Listed below are T cell receptor beta chains from one sample, sequenced in a study of blood T cell repertoires in COVID-19. Sequencing used immunoSEQ multiplex PCR; TCRdb keeps in-frame clones, though not all of them. The table lists about 170,000 clones, around 91% of them singletons. The sample was PBMCs or T cells enriched from blood (not recorded which). These receptors came from a woman under 30 who had recovered from COVID-19. CDR3s include the opening cysteine and the closing phenylalanine or tryptophan. Fields, in order: D gene, clone size, V gene, J gene, CDR3 DNA, CDR3 protein. D genes are given only for firm matches. The size of a clone is reported for some rows only, either as once, few or many, or as a class for expanded clones.

D: TRBD1; size: few; V: TRBV5-1; J: TRBJ2-2; DNA: TGCGCCAGCAGGGCACAGGGGGCCTTGAACACCGGGGAGCTGTTTTTT; CDR3: CASRAQGALNTGELFF
D: -; size: -; V: TRBV25-1; J: TRBJ2-1; DNA: TGTGCCAGCAGTGGGGGTCAGGGTAACTACAATGAGCAGTTCTTC; CDR3: CASSGGQGNYNEQFF
D: TRBD1; size: -; V: TRBV18; J: TRBJ1-6; DNA: TGTGCCAGCTCACCAGACAGGGGGAATTCACCCCTCCACTTT; CDR3: CASSPDRGNSPLHF
D: -; size: -; V: TRBV6-6; J: TRBJ2-7; DNA: TGTGCCAGCAGTTACGATCCTAGCGTCTACGAGCAGTACTTC; CDR3: CASSYDPSVYEQYF
D: TRBD1; size: -; V: TRBV5-4; J: TRBJ2-7; DNA: TGTGCCAGCAGCCGAAAAGACAGGGACTACGAGCAGTACTTC; CDR3: CASSRKDRDYEQYF
D: -; size: once; V: TRBV29-1; J: TRBJ1-1; DNA: TGCAGTGCCCGTCGAGGGGCGGGAGGCACTGAAGCTTTCTTT; CDR3: CSARRGAGGTEAFF
D: -; size: -; V: TRBV12-3/TRBV12-4; J: TRBJ2-1; DNA: TGTGCCAGCAGTACGAGGTCCTACAATGAGCAGTTCTTC; CDR3: CASSTRSYNEQFF
D: TRBD1; size: -; V: TRBV27; J: TRBJ1-5; DNA: TGTGCCAGCAGCCGAACAGGGGGCTATCAGCCCCAGCATTTT; CDR3: CASSRTGGYQPQHF
D: TRBD2; size: -; V: TRBV19; J: TRBJ2-3; DNA: TGTGCCAGTGGACTAGGGTCCACAGATACGCAGTATTTT; CDR3: CASGLGSTDTQYF
D: TRBD2; size: many; V: TRBV4-1; J: TRBJ2-5; DNA: TGCGCCAGCAGCCAAGAAGGACTAGCTGAGACCCAGTACTTC; CDR3: CASSQEGLAETQYF
D: TRBD1; size: -; V: TRBV12-3/TRBV12-4; J: TRBJ2-5; DNA: TGTGCCAGCAGCTCCGGGACAGAAGAGACCCAGTACTTC; CDR3: CASSSGTEETQYF
D: TRBD2; size: many; V: TRBV2; J: TRBJ2-2; DNA: TGTGCCAGCAGTTGGACTAGCGGGAGTAGAAGTTGGGTGGACACCGGGGAGCTGTTTTTT; CDR3: CASSWTSGSRSWVDTGELFF
D: -; size: -; V: TRBV7-3; J: TRBJ2-3; DNA: TGTGCCAGCAGCTTATTGCCGGGAGAGGGCACAGATACGCAGTATTTT; CDR3: CASSLLPGEGTDTQYF
D: -; size: -; V: TRBV5-4; J: TRBJ2-1; DNA: TGTGCCAGCAGCTTGGGGCAGACTTACAATGAGCAGTTCTTC; CDR3: CASSLGQTYNEQFF
D: -; size: -; V: TRBV28; J: TRBJ1-2; DNA: TGTGCCAGCAGTTTTTCAGGGTACTATGGCTACACCTTC; CDR3: CASSFSGYYGYTF
D: -; size: once; V: TRBV7-3; J: TRBJ1-2; DNA: TGTGCCAGCAGCTTAACGGGGCCGAACTATGGCTACACCTTC; CDR3: CASSLTGPNYGYTF
D: -; size: -; V: TRBV7-9; J: TRBJ2-1; DNA: TGTGCCAGCAGCTTGTCGGAGTTCTACAATGAGCAGTTCTTC; CDR3: CASSLSEFYNEQFF
D: TRBD2; size: -; V: TRBV6-1; J: TRBJ2-7; DNA: TGTGCCAGCAGTGAAACTAGCGGGAGCCTCTCCTACGAGCAGTACTTC; CDR3: CASSETSGSLSYEQYF